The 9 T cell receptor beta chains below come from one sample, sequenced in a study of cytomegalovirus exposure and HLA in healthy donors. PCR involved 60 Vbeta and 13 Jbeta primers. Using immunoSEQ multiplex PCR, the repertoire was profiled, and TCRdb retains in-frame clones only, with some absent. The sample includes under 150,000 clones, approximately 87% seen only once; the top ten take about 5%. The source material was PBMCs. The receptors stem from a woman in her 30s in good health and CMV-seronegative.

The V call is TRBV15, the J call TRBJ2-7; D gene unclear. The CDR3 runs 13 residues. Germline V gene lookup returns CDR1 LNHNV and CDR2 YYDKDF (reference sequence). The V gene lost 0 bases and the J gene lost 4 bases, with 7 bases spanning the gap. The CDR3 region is CATSREFQYEQYF. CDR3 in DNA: TGTGCCACCAGCAGAGAATTCCAATACGAGCAGTACTTC. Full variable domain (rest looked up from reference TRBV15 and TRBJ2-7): DAMVIQNPRYQVTQFGKPVTLSCSQTLNHNVMYWYQQKSSQAPKLLFHYYDKDFNNEADTPDNFQSRRPNTSFCFLDIRSPGLGDTAMYLCATSREFQYEQYFGPGTRLTVT.

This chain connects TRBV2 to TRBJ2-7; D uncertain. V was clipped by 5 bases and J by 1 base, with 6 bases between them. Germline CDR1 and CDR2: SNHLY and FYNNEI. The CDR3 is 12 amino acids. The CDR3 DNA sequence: TGTGCCAGCAGTCTTAAATCCTACGAGCAGTACTTC. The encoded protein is CASSLKSYEQYF.

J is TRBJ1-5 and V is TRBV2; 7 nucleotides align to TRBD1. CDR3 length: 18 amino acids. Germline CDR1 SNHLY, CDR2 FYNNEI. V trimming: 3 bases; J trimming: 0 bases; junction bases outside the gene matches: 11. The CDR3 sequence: CASSEVQGRRNSNQPQHF. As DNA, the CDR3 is TGTGCCAGCAGTGAGGTACAGGGGCGGCGAAATAGCAATCAGCCCCAGCATTTT.

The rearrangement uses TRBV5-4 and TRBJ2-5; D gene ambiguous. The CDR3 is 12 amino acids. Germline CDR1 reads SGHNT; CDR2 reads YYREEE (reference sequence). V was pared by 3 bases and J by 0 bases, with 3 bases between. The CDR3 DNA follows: TGTGCCAGCAGCTCCAACCAAGAGACCCAGTACTTC. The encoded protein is CASSSNQETQYF.

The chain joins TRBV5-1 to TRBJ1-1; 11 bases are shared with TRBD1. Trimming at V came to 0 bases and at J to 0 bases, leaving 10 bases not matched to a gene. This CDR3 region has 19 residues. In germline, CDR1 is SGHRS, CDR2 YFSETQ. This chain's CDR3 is CASSLVPMDRGPLNTEAFF. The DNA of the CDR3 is TGCGCCAGCAGCTTGGTCCCAATGGACAGGGGGCCCTTGAACACTGAAGCTTTCTTT.

The CDR3 region has the DNA TGTGCCAGCGACAGGGTTGCCACCGGGGAGCTGTTTTTT. This translates into CASDRVATGELFF. The chain employs TRBV28 and TRBJ2-2, with 7 positions matching TRBD1. The CDR3 length is 13 residues. After removal of 8 bases from V and 4 bases from J, the junction contained 4 bases not matched to a gene. CDR1 MDHEN and CDR2 SYDVKM come from the germline V gene.

Here the CDR3 DNA reads TGTGCCAGCAGTTTGTGGGACTACGAGAAAAACATTCAGTACTTC. As protein: CASSLWDYEKNIQYF. V and J are TRBV28 and TRBJ2-4, with TRBD2 matching over 7 bases. Germline V gives CDR1 MDHEN, CDR2 SYDVKM. The CDR3 extends over 15 amino acids. J gave up 4 bases and V 3 bases, and 6 bases lay outside the gene matches.

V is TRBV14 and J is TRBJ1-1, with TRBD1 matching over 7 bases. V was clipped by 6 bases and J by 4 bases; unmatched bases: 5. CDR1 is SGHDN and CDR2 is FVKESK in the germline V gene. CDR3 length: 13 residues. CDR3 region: CASRLTGATEAFF. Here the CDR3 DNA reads TGTGCCAGCAGACTAACAGGGGCCACTGAAGCTTTCTTT.

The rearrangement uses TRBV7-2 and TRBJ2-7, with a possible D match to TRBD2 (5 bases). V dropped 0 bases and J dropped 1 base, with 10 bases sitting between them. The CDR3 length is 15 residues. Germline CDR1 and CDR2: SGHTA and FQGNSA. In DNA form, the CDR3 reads TGTGCCAGCAGCTTAGCGACGGCGGGTTCCTACGAGCAGTACTTC. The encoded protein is CASSLATAGSYEQYF.